The 15 T cell receptor beta chains below all came from one sample that was sequenced in a study of post-analysis software for immune sequencing data. Whole-study findings and limits: Patients showed TRBV5-6, TRBV5-1 and TRBV20-1 among four to six TRBV segments more frequent than in controls.

These receptors have no known antigen. TCR beta cDNA libraries included unique molecular identifiers. Each CDR3 protein is one row after TCRdb ran MiXCR on the PCR reads. This sample has about 560,000 distinct CDR3 sequences, with roughly 47% found just once. Sequencing was performed on blood. The receptors derive from a girl between 10 and 17 years old with multiple sclerosis.

The V gene is TRBV5-6, the J gene TRBJ2-4, with 7 bases aligning to TRBD2. Germline loops: CDR1 SGHDT, CDR2 YYEEEE. V was clipped by 4 bases and J by 13 bases; unmatched bases: 17. This CDR3 is 15 amino acids long. CDR3 DNA: TGTGCCAGCAGCCTAAGGGAGGGTCTTCGGGGGGAGCAGTACTTC. This encodes CASSLREGLRGEQYF.

V gene TRBV19 combines with J gene TRBJ2-1; the match to TRBD2 covers 7 bases. Germline CDR1 reads LNHDA; CDR2 reads SQIVND (reference sequence). This CDR3 is built from 18 residues. V dropped 5 bases and J dropped 1; count of bases not matched to a gene: 14. CDR3 sequence reads: CASSHSRAGPESYNEQFF. CDR3 nucleotides: TGTGCCAGTAGTCATTCGCGAGCGGGACCGGAATCCTACAATGAGCAGTTCTTC. Based on the CDR3 plus reference TRBV19 and TRBJ2-1, the full variable domain is DGGITQSPKYLFRKEGQNVTLSCEQNLNHDAMYWYRQDPGQGLRLIYYSQIVNDFQKGDIAEGYSVSREKKESFPLTVTSAQKNPTAFYLCASSHSRAGPESYNEQFFGPGTRLTVL.

The gene calls are TRBV6-5 and TRBJ1-2, with 10 nucleotides matching TRBD1. Trimming removed 4 bases from V and 3 bases from J; junction bases left unmatched: 17. Germline lookup yields CDR1 MNHEY and CDR2 SVGAGI. This CDR3 region has 19 residues. Written as DNA, the CDR3 is TGTGCCAGCAGTTTTTCTCAAACCGGGACAGGGGTCGGGTACTATGGCTACACCTTC. It is translated as CASSFSQTGTGVGYYGYTF.

This chain links TRBV7-6 with TRBJ1-6; D not certain. Germline CDR1 is SGHVS and CDR2 is FNYEAQ. The length of the CDR3 is 18 residues. V lost 0 bases, J lost 7 bases, and 19 bases lay in between. CDR3 sequence: CASSLAVSGKRRNSPLHF. The CDR3 nucleotides are TGTGCCAGCAGCTTAGCTGTTTCCGGGAAGCGGCGGAATTCACCCCTCCACTTT. The full variable domain, with the rest looked up from reference TRBV7-6 and TRBJ1-6, is GAGVSQSPRYKVTKRGQDVALRCDPISGHVSLYWYRQALGQGPEFLTYFNYEAQQDKSGLPNDRFSAERPEGSISTLTIQRTEQRDSAMYRCASSLAVSGKRRNSPLHFGNGTRLTVT.

This clonotype was seen only a few times. V gene TRBV10-1 combines with J gene TRBJ2-7; D may correspond to TRBD1 or TRBD2 (5 bases each). CDR1 WNHNN and CDR2 SYGVQD come from the germline V gene (reference sequence). Trimming removed 1 base at V and 5 bases at J, with 21 bases between. CDR3 length: 17 amino acids. CDR3 sequence reads: CASSEFSGRRPSHEQYF. Written as DNA, the CDR3 is TGCGCCAGCAGTGAGTTCTCGGGGCGAAGACCCTCACACGAGCAGTACTTC.

CDR3 in DNA: TGTGCCAGCAGCCCGACCGGACTAGCGGGAAGGAATGAGCAGTTCTTC. Translating gives CASSPTGLAGRNEQFF. V and J are TRBV7-2 and TRBJ2-1; TRBD2 agrees at 12 bases. The junction had 9 bases not matched to a gene; V was cut back by 5 bases and J by 7 bases. The CDR3 extends over 16 amino acids. Germline V lookup: CDR1 SGHTA, CDR2 FQGNSA.

V usage is TRBV9 and J usage is TRBJ2-1; TRBD2 agrees at 8 bases. The CDR3 consists of 16 residues. Germline values: CDR1 SGDLS, CDR2 YYNGEE. V was clipped by 4 bases and J by 0 bases; unmatched bases: 6. CDR3 region: CASSTLAGSSYNEQFF. The CDR3 DNA sequence: TGTGCCAGCAGCACTTTAGCGGGGAGCTCCTACAATGAGCAGTTCTTC.

This clonotype occurred once. The chain has TRBV2 and TRBJ1-5; D perhaps matches TRBD1 (5 bases). The CDR3 extends over 18 amino acids. Germline lookup yields CDR1 SNHLY and CDR2 FYNNEI. V was clipped by 6 bases and J by 0 bases, with 21 bases between them. Here the CDR3 reads CASRTEWGGEHSNQPQHF. The CDR3 DNA follows: TGTGCCAGCAGGACGGAATGGGGCGGGGAACATAGCAATCAGCCCCAGCATTTT.

This clonotype appeared a few times. J is TRBJ2-1 and V is TRBV6-6; D is ambiguous. In germline, CDR1 is MNHNY, CDR2 SVGAGI (reference sequence). This CDR3 spans 14 amino acids. V lost 6 bases, J lost 7 bases, and 16 bases lay in between. CDR3 nucleotides: TGTGCCAGCAGCTCCCCCGGCCAGACTAATGAGCAGTTCTTC. Translated: CASSSPGQTNEQFF.

The chain joins TRBV7-9 to TRBJ2-6, with no clear D. CDR3 size: 16 residues. The germline CDR1 and CDR2 sequences are SEHNR and FQNEAQ (reference sequence). Trimming took off 0 bases at V and 1 base at J, with 7 bases between the two ends. The CDR3 DNA reads as TGTGCCAGCAGCTTAGCGAAGGTTTCTGGGGCCAACGTCCTGACTTTC. Its protein product is CASSLAKVSGANVLTF.

This chain uses TRBV2 with TRBJ2-3; 10 nucleotides agree with TRBD2. CDR1 SNHLY and CDR2 FYNNEI come from the germline V gene. With 3 bases clipped from V and 1 base from J, the junction kept 7 bases outside the gene matches. This CDR3 spans 17 amino acids. CDR3: CASSESGGALGTDTQYF. DNA for the CDR3: TGTGCCAGCAGTGAGAGCGGGGGGGCATTAGGCACAGATACGCAGTATTTT.

CDR3 sequence reads: CASSPAATNTGELFF. Here the CDR3 DNA reads TGCGCCAGCAGCCCAGCGGCTACGAACACCGGGGAGCTGTTTTTT. This chain links TRBV4-1 with TRBJ2-2; TRBD2 might be the D (5 bases). Germline values: CDR1 MGHRA, CDR2 YSYEKL. The V end lost 4 bases, the J end lost 0 bases, and 9 bases lay between the germline ends. This CDR3 has 15 residues.

The V gene is TRBV12-3 or TRBV12-4, the J gene TRBJ2-7, with 9 bases fitting TRBD2. The ends lost 5 bases at V and 3 bases at J; junction bases unmatched: 5. CDR3 length: 14 amino acids. CDR3 region: CASSTSAGGYEQYF. CDR3 DNA: TGTGCCAGCAGTACCTCAGCGGGAGGCTACGAGCAGTACTTC.

The chain recombines TRBV12-3 or TRBV12-4 with TRBJ2-3; tentatively, D is TRBD1 or TRBD2 (5 bases each). Trimming removed 5 bases from V and 3 bases from J, with 21 bases in between. This CDR3 is 17 amino acids long. Here the CDR3 reads CASSRKRGLGFTDTQYF. CDR3 DNA: TGTGCCAGCAGTCGGAAGAGGGGCCTCGGTTTTACAGATACGCAGTATTTT.

The chain carries TRBV7-3 and TRBJ2-1, with TRBD2 identical over 8 bases. CDR1 SGHTA and CDR2 FQGTGA come from the germline V gene. Trimming took 1 base from V and 8 from J; bases not matched to a gene: 7. The CDR3 is 15 residues long. CDR3 DNA sequence: TGTGCCAGCAGCTTAAACCCAGCGGGGGTCTATGAGCAGTTCTTC. As protein: CASSLNPAGVYEQFF.